This note documents a single T cell receptor (beta chain) sequence. Its cognate antigen is unknown. Per sample, at least 5 micrograms of total RNA were extracted. The sample is drawn from a study of blood T cells in healthy people across ages. General study findings and limits: Relative to aged donors, long-lived donors carried more naive CD4+ cells and displayed higher diversity. Significant beta diversity loss was already apparent by age roughly 38, declining roughly linearly.

The V and J ends lost 6 bases and 12 bases, in that order; junction bases with no gene match: 10. The CDR3 is made up of 14 amino acids. From germline, CDR1 is MNHEY and CDR2 SVGAGI. Next came a second PCR, run for about 6 to 12 cycles, which used a sample-barcoded 5' primer along with a J-beta primer mix. Using its own MiXCR run on the 5' RACE reads, TCRdb lists one record per CDR3 protein. The top ten clones hold under 15% of a sample with 850,000 to 1,100,000 distinct CDR3 sequences, more than 30% of them seen once. Input material: blood. This clonotype was obtained from a man aged 18 to 29 in good health. V gene TRBV6-5 combines with J gene TRBJ2-1; 11 bases match TRBD1. Here the CDR3 DNA reads TGTGCCAGCAGAAACGGACAGGGGGCAATTGGGCAGTTCTTC. Its protein product is CASRNGQGAIGQFF.